Listed here are 32 T cell receptor beta chains from one sample, sequenced in a study of CD8+ T cells in alopecia areata. Treatment of the sample: oral pan-JAK inhibitor, 5-10 mg twice daily. Once RNA had been extracted, it was reverse transcribed into cDNA to act as the sequencing template. The data were produced by immunoSEQ multiplex PCR, yet TCRdb's version contains in-frame clones alone and is incomplete. The repertoire holds about 94,000 clones, with 70% to 85% as singletons. The sample in question was CD8+ T cells sorted from blood, obtained at week 44, from a patient treated with tofacitinib. All receptors derive from a human donor with alopecia areata.

The rearrangement links TRBV4-3 to TRBJ2-7, with D possibly matching TRBD1 (6 bases). This CDR3 has 13 residues. Germline V CDR1 and CDR2: LGHNA, YSLEER. Between the trimmed V and J ends, which lost 3 bases and 4 bases, there was a span of 10 bases. In nucleotides, the CDR3 is TGCGCCAGCAGCCAGGACCAGGGGTACGAGCAGTACTTC. Translation: CASSQDQGYEQYF.

The chain links TRBV9 to TRBJ1-1; the match to TRBD1 covers 7 bases. V shed 3 bases, J shed 5 bases, and the junction held 13 bases outside the gene matches. Per the germline V gene, CDR1 is SGDLS and CDR2 is YYNGEE. The CDR3 has 16 residues. In nucleotides, the CDR3 is TGTGCCAGCAGCGGAAGAGAGGGGGCGCGGAGAACTGAAGCTTTCTTT. This codes for CASSGREGARRTEAFF.

As concerns this clone: The junction differs from germline at one of its ends, possibly a read error. The J gene is TRBJ1-2, the V gene TRBV11-2; D not resolved. This CDR3 spans 11 amino acids. CDR1 is SGHAT and CDR2 is FQNNGV in the germline V gene. For the CDR3, the DNA is TGTGCCAGCAGCTTGAGTTCTTGGGAGGCCTTC. It codes for CASSLSSWEAF.

This clone was seen a few times. CDR3 nucleotides: TGCAGCGTTGTGGACCGAAGCACAGATACGCAGTATTTT. Protein product: CSVVDRSTDTQYF. The chain links TRBV29-1 to TRBJ2-3; D not resolved. CDR3 length equals 13 residues. Germline lookup yields CDR1 SQVTM and CDR2 ANQGSEA. The V gene lost 4 bases and the J gene lost 0 bases, with 8 bases spanning the gap.

The gene calls are TRBV9 and TRBJ1-2, with TRBD1 as a possible D gene (6 bases). V was clipped by 3 bases and J by 8 bases, with 20 bases between them. This CDR3 is 15 amino acids long. Per germline, CDR1 SGDLS and CDR2 YYNGEE. The CDR3 DNA reads as TGTGCCAGCAGCGAGGGGGGCCCCACTAGTAGAGGCTACACCTTC. Protein: CASSEGGPTSRGYTF.

This sequence joins TRBV9 and TRBJ1-2, with TRBD1 as a possible D gene (5 bases). V dropped 3 bases and J dropped 7 bases, with 13 bases sitting between them. Germline CDR1 is SGDLS and CDR2 is YYNGEE. The CDR3 is 13 residues long. The CDR3 nucleotides read TGTGCCAGCAGCGCCGGGACTGTGCGTGGCTACACCTTC. Its translation: CASSAGTVRGYTF. Supplemented by reference TRBV9 and TRBJ1-2, the full variable domain reads DSGVTQTPKHLITATGQRVTLRCSPRSGDLSVYWYQQSLDQGLQFLIQYYNGEERAKGNILERFSAQQFPDLHSELNLSSLELGDSALYFCASSAGTVRGYTFGSGTRLTVV.

The rearrangement links TRBV9 to TRBJ1-1; no firm D call. The CDR3 has 13 residues. Per the germline V gene, CDR1 is SGDLS and CDR2 is YYNGEE. Trimming left V 0 bases short and J 8 bases short, with 11 bases between. This chain's CDR3 is CASSVDPDGEAFF. As DNA, the CDR3 is TGTGCCAGCAGCGTAGACCCGGACGGCGAAGCTTTCTTT.

V usage is TRBV29-1 and J usage is TRBJ2-1; D may be TRBD2 (7 bases). The germline V and J ends were trimmed by 6 bases and 1 base, with 13 bases remaining between them. Germline loops: CDR1 SQVTM, CDR2 ANQGSEA. This CDR3 is 14 amino acids long. For the CDR3, the DNA is TGCAGCGTCCGGGGGCGGGGGTCCTACAATGAGCAGTTCTTC. Protein: CSVRGRGSYNEQFF.

J is TRBJ1-1 and V is TRBV9, with D uncertain. There are 13 residues in the CDR3. V shed 4 bases and J shed 4 bases, with 11 bases lying between them. Per germline, CDR1 SGDLS and CDR2 YYNGEE. The CDR3 DNA is TGTGCCAGCAGCAGGGTTGAGACCACTGAAGCTTTCTTT. It yields the protein CASSRVETTEAFF.

This clone has only one observation. J is TRBJ1-6 and V is TRBV2, with a weak D call TRBD1 (6 bases). The CDR3 spans 12 residues. V was cut by 3 bases and J by 15 bases, with 12 bases left in between. From germline, CDR1 is SNHLY and CDR2 FYNNEI. The CDR3 sequence is CASSEGGPGLHF. CDR3 coding DNA: TGTGCCAGCAGTGAGGGGGGCCCGGGCCTCCACTTT.

The rearrangement joins TRBV18 to TRBJ2-7; D may match TRBD1 or TRBD2 (7 bases each). V was trimmed by 2 bases and J by 12 bases, leaving 32 bases between them. The CDR3 runs to 18 residues. Per germline, CDR1 KGHSH and CDR2 LQKENI. The CDR3 loop reads CASSPVALGRDSTSSGYF. The CDR3 region has the DNA TGTGCCAGCTCACCAGTGGCTTTGGGGAGGGACAGCACCTCCTCGGGGTACTTC.

This chain connects TRBV27 to TRBJ1-5; D gene uncertain. The CDR3 is 13 residues long. V dropped 5 bases and J dropped 7 bases, with 12 bases sitting between them. CDR1 and CDR2 from the germline V gene are MNHEY and SMNVEV (reference sequence). CDR3 nucleotide sequence: TGTGCCAGCAGTGTGGTTTCCCACCAGCCCCAGCATTTT. It yields the protein CASSVVSHQPQHF.

By share, this clone counts as medium-sized. The genes are TRBV6-4 and TRBJ2-2; D is uncertain. The V end was cut by 3 bases, the J end by 1 base, with 3 bases between. This CDR3 is 13 amino acids long. Germline V gives CDR1 MRHNA, CDR2 SNTAGT. The CDR3 DNA is TGTGCCAGCAGTGAGGGGAACACCGGGGAGCTGTTTTTT. Protein sequence: CASSEGNTGELFF.

This clone was seen a handful of times. This sequence joins TRBV4-3 and TRBJ2-3; D uncertain. V dropped 5 bases and J dropped 2 bases, with 11 bases sitting between them. CDR1 is LGHNA and CDR2 is YSLEER in the germline V gene. CDR3 length equals 14 residues. CDR3 bases: TGCGCCAGCAGCAGATTGACTGACACAGATACGCAGTATTTT. Amino acids: CASSRLTDTDTQYF.

This sequence joins TRBV5-1 and TRBJ2-2; D possibly matches TRBD1 or TRBD2 (5 bases each). This CDR3 spans 15 amino acids. Trimming stripped 0 bases from V and 5 bases from J, with 11 bases between. The germline gives CDR1 SGHRS, CDR2 YFSETQ. CDR3 in DNA: TGCGCCAGCAGCTTGGGGGCCGGGGCTACCGGGGAGCTGTTTTTT. Translating it yields CASSLGAGATGELFF.

J is TRBJ2-3 and V is TRBV6-1, with D hard to call. Looked up from germline, CDR1 is MNHNS and CDR2 is SASEGT. This CDR3 has 15 amino acids. V was trimmed by 1 base and J by 0 bases, leaving 8 bases between them. CDR3 DNA sequence: TGTGCCAGCAGTGAAGAGGTAGCAAGCACAGATACGCAGTATTTT. Amino acid sequence: CASSEEVASTDTQYF.

This clone was observed once. The chain joins TRBV13 to TRBJ2-7, with 9 bases identical to TRBD1. After removal of 5 bases from V and 3 bases from J, the junction contained 14 bases not matched to a gene. Germline lookup yields CDR1 PRHDT and CDR2 FYEKMQ (reference sequence). The CDR3 sequence is 17 residues long. The DNA of the CDR3 is TGTGCCAGCAGCCCACCCCCGTCCGGGACAGGGTACTACGAGCAGTACTTC. Protein: CASSPPPSGTGYYEQYF.

The CDR3: CSVVSGGPAFF. CDR3 coding DNA: TGCAGCGTTGTGTCAGGGGGCCCAGCTTTCTTT. The gene calls are TRBV29-1 and TRBJ1-1, with 8 bases that match TRBD1. This CDR3 has 11 residues. The germline V gene encodes CDR1 SQVTM and CDR2 ANQGSEA. Trimming cost V 4 bases and J 10 bases; bases outside gene matches: 5.

The CDR3 bases are TGTGCCAGCAGCCCCCGGGGGAGCATTAGCACAGATACGCAGTATTTT. Its translation is CASSPRGSISTDTQYF. V and J are TRBV5-4 and TRBJ2-3; D might be TRBD2 (6 bases). The CDR3 contains 16 residues. Trimming pared 4 bases from V and 0 bases from J, leaving 15 bases between. CDR1 is SGHNT and CDR2 is YYREEE in the germline V gene (reference sequence).

This rearrangement joins TRBV29-1 to TRBJ1-2; D might be TRBD1 (5 bases). The CDR3 sequence is 13 residues long. V was pared by 4 bases and J by 1 base, with 10 bases between. Germline assignment: CDR1 SQVTM and CDR2 ANQGSEA. CDR3 nucleotides: TGCAGCGTTGTTGGGGGGGATAACTATGGCTACACCTTC. As protein: CSVVGGDNYGYTF.

V and J are TRBV19 and TRBJ1-5, with a tentative D call TRBD1 (6 bases). Trimming removed 4 bases at V and 4 bases at J, with 14 bases between. In germline, CDR1 is LNHDA, CDR2 SQIVND (reference sequence). CDR3 size: 15 residues. The CDR3 reads CASSKMTGANQPQHF. CDR3 bases: TGTGCCAGTAGTAAAATGACAGGAGCTAATCAGCCCCAGCATTTT.

V gene TRBV18 combines with J gene TRBJ1-1; a weak D match, TRBD1 (5 bases). This CDR3 is 15 amino acids long. Per the germline V gene, CDR1 is KGHSH and CDR2 is LQKENI. Trimming stripped 0 bases from V and 0 bases from J, with 8 bases between. CDR3: CASSPPEGLNTEAFF. Here the CDR3 DNA reads TGTGCCAGCTCACCACCGGAGGGGTTGAACACTGAAGCTTTCTTT.

This chain uses TRBV7-6 with TRBJ2-7, with D perhaps being TRBD1 or TRBD2 (5 bases each). The CDR3 spans 14 residues. The V and J ends lost 5 bases and 5 bases respectively, with 16 bases between them. Germline V gene sequence: CDR1 SGHVS, CDR2 FNYEAQ. CDR3 nucleotides: TGTGCCAGCAGCCTCCGGGAAATAGGGGACGAGCAGTACTTC. Protein sequence: CASSLREIGDEQYF.

The chain is built from TRBV19 and TRBJ2-7; 9 bases line up with TRBD1. The CDR3 runs 14 residues. Per the germline V gene, CDR1 is LNHDA and CDR2 is SQIVND (reference sequence). V trimming: 10 bases; J trimming: 2 bases; junction bases outside the gene matches: 9. The CDR3 DNA reads TGTGCCACTTCCCGGGACAGGGTCACCTACGAGCAGTACTTC. Residues: CATSRDRVTYEQYF.

V usage is TRBV27 and J usage is TRBJ2-7; the D gene is possibly TRBD1 (6 bases). In germline, CDR1 is MNHEY, CDR2 SMNVEV (reference sequence). Trimming took off 0 bases at V and 2 bases at J, with 8 bases between the two ends. The CDR3 has 14 residues. The CDR3, as DNA: TGTGCCAGCAGTTTATCGGGGGCGGCCTACGAGCAGTACTTC. Amino acids: CASSLSGAAYEQYF.

In its sample, this clone was seen once. The rearrangement joins TRBV27 to TRBJ1-2, with 12 bases that match TRBD1. CDR3 length equals 15 residues. The trim removed 0 bases at V and 7 bases at J, leaving 3 bases unmatched. Germline V gene lookup returns CDR1 MNHEY and CDR2 SMNVEV (reference sequence). CDR3 region: CASSLSGTGGGGYTF. CDR3 nucleotide sequence: TGTGCCAGCAGTTTATCTGGGACAGGGGGCGGTGGCTACACCTTC.

The CDR3, as DNA: TGTGCCAGCAGCCTCGCCCAAGGGGTGGCTGAAGCTTTCTTT. Its translation: CASSLAQGVAEAFF. This chain links TRBV7-9 with TRBJ1-1; TRBD1 is a possible D gene (5 bases). V was clipped by 5 bases and J by 6 bases, with 16 bases between them. CDR3 length: 14 residues. Germline V gene data show CDR1 as SEHNR and CDR2 as FQNEAQ (reference sequence).

This chain joins TRBV5-1 and TRBJ2-7; 9 bases are a match to TRBD1. This CDR3 comprises 15 residues. V was clipped by 0 bases and J by 0 bases; unmatched bases: 1. CDR1 is SGHRS and CDR2 is YFSETQ in the germline V gene. This chain's CDR3 is CASSLGDRVSYEQYF. The CDR3 DNA sequence: TGCGCCAGCAGCTTGGGGGACAGGGTCTCCTACGAGCAGTACTTC.

The table lists this clone with a few counts. The chain joins TRBV15 to TRBJ2-7, with 7 bases fitting TRBD1. The CDR3 covers 15 residues. V lost 0 bases and J lost 1; bases outside the gene matches: 3. Germline V CDR1 and CDR2: LNHNV, YYDKDF (reference sequence). In nucleotides, the CDR3 is TGTGCCACCAGCAGAGATCCGACAGGGTCCTACGAGCAGTACTTC. It is translated as CATSRDPTGSYEQYF.

This clone was found a few times. This rearrangement joins TRBV28 to TRBJ2-3, with no clear D. The CDR3 covers 14 residues. V was cut by 5 bases and J by 2 bases, with 11 bases left in between. Germline assignment: CDR1 MDHEN and CDR2 SYDVKM. CDR3: CASSVTASTDTQYF. The CDR3 nucleotides read TGTGCCAGCAGTGTCACCGCCTCCACAGATACGCAGTATTTT.

The chain employs TRBV6-5 and TRBJ2-1; D not certain. This CDR3 comprises 13 residues. The V gene's germline CDR1 is MNHEY and CDR2 SVGAGI. Trimming cost V 5 bases and J 8 bases, with 13 bases left between them. The CDR3 nucleotides read TGTGCCAGCAGTCCTGACCTACGTGATGAGCAGTTCTTC. It is translated as CASSPDLRDEQFF.

The chain joins TRBV2 to TRBJ2-1, with 9 bases lining up with TRBD2. The trim removed 2 bases at V and 10 bases at J, leaving 3 bases unmatched. This CDR3 has 13 residues. The V gene's germline CDR1 is SNHLY and CDR2 FYNNEI. CDR3 loop: CASSELAGWEQFF. The CDR3 bases are TGTGCCAGCAGTGAACTAGCGGGGTGGGAGCAGTTCTTC.